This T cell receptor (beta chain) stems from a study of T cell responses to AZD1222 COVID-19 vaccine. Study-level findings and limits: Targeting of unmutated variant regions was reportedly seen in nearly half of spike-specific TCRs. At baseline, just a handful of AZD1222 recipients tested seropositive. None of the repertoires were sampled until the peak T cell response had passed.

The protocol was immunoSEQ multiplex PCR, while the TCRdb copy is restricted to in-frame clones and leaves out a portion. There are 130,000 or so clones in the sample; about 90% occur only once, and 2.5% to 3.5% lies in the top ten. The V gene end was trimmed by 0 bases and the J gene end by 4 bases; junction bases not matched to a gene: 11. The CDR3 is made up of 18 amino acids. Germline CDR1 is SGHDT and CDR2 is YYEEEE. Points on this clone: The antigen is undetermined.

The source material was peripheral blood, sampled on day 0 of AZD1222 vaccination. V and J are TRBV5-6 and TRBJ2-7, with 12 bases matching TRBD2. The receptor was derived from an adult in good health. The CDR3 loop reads CASSLASASGRAGYEQYF. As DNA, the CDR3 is TGTGCCAGCAGCTTGGCCTCCGCTAGCGGGAGGGCCGGATACGAGCAGTACTTC.